This passage covers 21 T cell receptor beta chains from one sample sequenced in a study of blood T cell repertoires in COVID-19. The protocol was immunoSEQ multiplex PCR, while the TCRdb copy is restricted to in-frame clones and leaves out a portion. Of about 140,000 clones in the sample, 88% were seen once. Sequencing used peripheral blood. The receptors come from a man in his sixties or seventies with acute or convalescent COVID-19.

The V gene is TRBV19, the J gene TRBJ2-2; weak D call: TRBD1 (6 bases). The V end lost 7 bases, the J end lost 4 bases, and 16 bases lay between the germline ends. This CDR3 is built from 15 residues. The germline V gene has CDR1 LNHDA and CDR2 SQIVND (reference sequence). The chain's CDR3 is CASTLQGASTGELFF. CDR3 nucleotides: TGTGCCAGTACATTACAGGGTGCGTCCACCGGGGAGCTGTTTTTT.

The chain recombines TRBV4-1 with TRBJ2-1; D gene uncertain. The CDR3 totals 15 residues. Germline-derived CDR1 and CDR2 are MGHRA and YSYEKL. Trimming took 4 bases from V and 7 from J, leaving 17 bases between them. The CDR3 sequence: CASSLGLVSRNEQFF. CDR3 bases: TGCGCCAGCAGCCTCGGCCTTGTTAGCCGGAATGAGCAGTTCTTC.

This clone occurred once. The chain has TRBV19 and TRBJ2-1; 10 bases line up with TRBD2. The CDR3 contains 15 residues. CDR1 is LNHDA, CDR2 SQIVND, per germline (reference sequence). Trimming cost V 6 bases and J 8 bases; bases outside gene matches: 10. CDR3 in amino acids: CASSLAGVGVDEQFF. The CDR3 region has the DNA TGTGCCAGTAGCCTAGCGGGAGTAGGAGTGGATGAGCAGTTCTTC.

The CDR3 loop reads CSASPEGGETQYF. Written as DNA, the CDR3 is TGCAGTGCTAGTCCGGAAGGGGGAGAGACCCAGTACTTC. This chain links TRBV20-1 with TRBJ2-5, with D possibly matching TRBD1 (6 bases). The CDR3 consists of 13 residues. Germline V CDR1 and CDR2: DFQATT, SNEGSKA (reference sequence). V was trimmed by 3 bases and J by 4 bases, leaving 12 bases between them.

J is TRBJ2-7 and V is TRBV20-1; TRBD2 matches at 13 bases. CDR3 length equals 17 residues. CDR1 and CDR2 (germline): DFQATT, SNEGSKA (reference sequence). Trimming cost V 3 bases and J 1 base; bases outside gene matches: 9. CDR3 coding DNA: TGCAGTGCTAGTGGACTAGCGGGAGTTCGCAAGTCCTACGAGCAGTACTTC. Encoded protein: CSASGLAGVRKSYEQYF.

The chain joins TRBV10-2 to TRBJ2-1, with D unresolved. Germline CDR1 WSHSY, CDR2 SAAADI. V lost 2 bases and J 0 bases, leaving 8 bases between the germline ends. This CDR3 spans 15 amino acids. The CDR3: CASSERGTSYNEQFF. CDR3 coding DNA: TGCGCCAGCAGTGAGCGCGGCACCTCCTACAATGAGCAGTTCTTC.

This clone was observed a single time. Compared with germline, one end of the junction differs, possibly owing to a read error. The chain couples TRBV11-2 to TRBJ1-1; no clear D. CDR1 is SGHAT and CDR2 is FQNNGV in the germline V gene. CDR3 size: 13 residues. The CDR3 protein is CASSTPRSPSLVF. CDR3 nucleotides: TGTGCCAGCAGCACCCCCAGGTCACCTAGCCTGGTCTTT.

The V call is TRBV11-2, the J call TRBJ1-2, with D possibly matching TRBD1 (5 bases). The CDR3 is made up of 14 amino acids. The V gene's germline CDR1 is SGHAT and CDR2 FQNNGV. Trimming took 4 bases from V and 8 from J, leaving 17 bases between them. In DNA form, the CDR3 reads TGTGCCAGCAGCTCCTCTGGGCAGGGTTACGGCTACACCTTC. Translation gives CASSSSGQGYGYTF.

The table lists this clone with a few counts. The rearrangement uses TRBV27 and TRBJ2-1, with 12 bases identical to TRBD2. J gave up 5 bases and V 0 bases, and 14 bases lay outside the gene matches. Germline V CDR1 and CDR2: MNHEY, SMNVEV (reference sequence). The CDR3 is 20 amino acids. The chain's CDR3 is CASSLSRLVLAGGQHNEQFF. CDR3 nucleotides: TGTGCCAGCAGTTTATCACGTTTGGTGCTAGCGGGGGGGCAGCACAATGAGCAGTTCTTC.

This clone came up once. This sequence joins TRBV29-1 and TRBJ2-1; D not resolved. V lost 4 bases, J lost 6 bases, and 7 bases lay in between. The CDR3 is 11 residues long. Germline V gives CDR1 SQVTM, CDR2 ANQGSEA. CDR3 coding DNA: TGCAGCGTTGGGAGAACCAATGAGCAGTTCTTC. Translated, it gives CSVGRTNEQFF.

This clone was recorded only once. This chain joins TRBV5-5 and TRBJ1-1, with D tentatively TRBD1 (6 bases). V lost 4 bases and J 3 bases, leaving 13 bases between the germline ends. This CDR3 region has 14 residues. From germline, CDR1 is SGHKS and CDR2 YYEKEE (reference sequence). The CDR3, as DNA: TGTGCCAGCAGCACCACAGGGTTAGACACTGAAGCTTTCTTT. It specifies CASSTTGLDTEAFF.

CDR3 bases: TGTGCCAGCCGGGGACAGGGGTTCACCGGGGAGCTGTTTTTT. This codes for CASRGQGFTGELFF. The rearrangement links TRBV2 to TRBJ2-2, with 10 bases that match TRBD1. V was pared by 8 bases and J by 4 bases, with 4 bases of the junction left unmatched. CDR1 SNHLY and CDR2 FYNNEI come from the germline V gene. This CDR3 contains 14 residues.

The gene calls are TRBV5-1 and TRBJ1-6; D perhaps matches TRBD1 (6 bases). CDR1 SGHRS and CDR2 YFSETQ come from the germline V gene. Trimming left V 4 bases short and J 6 bases short, with 11 bases between. The CDR3 runs to 14 residues. CDR3 coding DNA: TGCGCCAGCAGCATAGGACAGTCTAATTCACCCCTCCACTTT. Protein product: CASSIGQSNSPLHF.

The chain links TRBV27 to TRBJ1-5; D is possibly TRBD1 (6 bases). This CDR3 has 15 residues. The germline V and J ends were trimmed by 8 bases and 2 bases, with 16 bases remaining between them. Germline CDR1 and CDR2: MNHEY and SMNVEV (reference sequence). The CDR3: CASDRTPPGNQPQHF. CDR3 coding DNA: TGTGCCAGCGACAGGACCCCCCCTGGCAATCAGCCCCAGCATTTT.

CDR3 sequence (DNA): TGTGCCAGCAGTTACTCCCCGGACAGTTATGGCTACACCTTC. Its protein product is CASSYSPDSYGYTF. V and J are TRBV6-6 and TRBJ1-2, with D possibly matching TRBD1 (6 bases). Trimming removed 0 bases from V and 5 bases from J, with 10 bases in between. Germline-derived CDR1 and CDR2 are MNHNY and SVGAGI (reference sequence). The CDR3 length is 14 residues.

The chain recombines TRBV6-5 with TRBJ1-5; D gene unclear. The germline gives CDR1 MNHEY, CDR2 SVGAGI. The V gene lost 6 bases and the J gene lost 1 base, with 10 bases spanning the gap. This CDR3 has 14 amino acids. CDR3 loop: CASSPSSSNQPQHF. For the CDR3, the DNA is TGTGCCAGCAGCCCCAGTTCGAGCAATCAGCCCCAGCATTTT.

V usage is TRBV5-1 and J usage is TRBJ2-3; 7 nucleotides agree with TRBD1. This CDR3 contains 15 residues. Per the germline V gene, CDR1 is SGHRS and CDR2 is YFSETQ. The J segment lost 5 bases and the V segment lost 0 bases, leaving 6 bases of the junction unmatched. The CDR3 DNA reads TGCGCCAGCAGCTTGGGACAGGGTCAGGGAGATACGCAGTATTTT. Residues: CASSLGQGQGDTQYF.

The chain joins TRBV29-1 to TRBJ2-5; maybe TRBD2 (5 bases). CDR1 SQVTM and CDR2 ANQGSEA come from the germline V gene. The length of the CDR3 is 13 residues. V gave up 1 base and J gave up 8 bases, with 14 bases separating them. CDR3 coding DNA: TGCAGCGTTGAAGTCGGCCCGGGGAGCACCCAGTACTTC. Its translation is CSVEVGPGSTQYF.

This sequence joins TRBV7-9 and TRBJ2-7, with D perhaps TRBD2 (5 bases). CDR1 and CDR2 from the germline V gene are SEHNR and FQNEAQ (reference sequence). This CDR3 comprises 16 residues. Between the trimmed V and J ends, which lost 0 bases and 4 bases, there was a span of 16 bases. CDR3 loop: CASSLAGWTLDYEQYF. The CDR3 region has the DNA TGTGCCAGCAGCTTAGCGGGGTGGACTCTCGATTACGAGCAGTACTTC.

This rearrangement joins TRBV28 to TRBJ1-2; no clear D gene. This CDR3 comprises 12 residues. In germline, CDR1 is MDHEN, CDR2 SYDVKM. Trimming stripped 8 bases from V and 0 bases from J, with 7 bases between. This CDR3 reads CASYSANYGYTF. The CDR3 DNA follows: TGTGCCAGCTATTCAGCTAACTATGGCTACACCTTC.

V is TRBV30 and J is TRBJ2-7; weak D call: TRBD2 (5 bases). Trimming cost V 0 bases and J 0 bases, with 9 bases left between them. CDR1 and CDR2 from the germline V gene are GTSNPN and SVGIG (reference sequence). CDR3 length equals 14 residues. The CDR3 DNA reads TGTGCCTGGAGTGTATTGGACTCCTCCTACGAGCAGTACTTC. Translating gives CAWSVLDSSYEQYF.